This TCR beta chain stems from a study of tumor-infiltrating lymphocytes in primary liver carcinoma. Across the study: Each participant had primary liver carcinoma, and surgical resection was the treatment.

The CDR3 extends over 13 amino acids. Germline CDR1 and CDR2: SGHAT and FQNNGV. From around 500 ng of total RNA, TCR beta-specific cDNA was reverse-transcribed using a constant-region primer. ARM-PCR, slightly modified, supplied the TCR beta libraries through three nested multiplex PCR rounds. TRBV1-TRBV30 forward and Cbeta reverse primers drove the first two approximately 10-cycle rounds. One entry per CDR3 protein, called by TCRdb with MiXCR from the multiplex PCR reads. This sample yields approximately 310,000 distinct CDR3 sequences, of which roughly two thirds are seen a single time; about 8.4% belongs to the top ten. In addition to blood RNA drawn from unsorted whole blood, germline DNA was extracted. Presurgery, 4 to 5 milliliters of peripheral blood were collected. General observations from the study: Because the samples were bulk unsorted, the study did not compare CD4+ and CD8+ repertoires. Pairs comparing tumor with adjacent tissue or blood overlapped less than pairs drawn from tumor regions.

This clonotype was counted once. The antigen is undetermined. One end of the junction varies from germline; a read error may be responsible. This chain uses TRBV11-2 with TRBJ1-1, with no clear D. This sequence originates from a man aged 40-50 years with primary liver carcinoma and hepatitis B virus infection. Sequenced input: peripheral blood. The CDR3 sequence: CASSLKSSADAFF. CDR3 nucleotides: TGTGCCAGCAGTTTAAAGTCGAGTGCTGACGCTTTCTTT.